This is a list of T cell receptor beta chains from one sample in a study of blood T cell repertoires in COVID-19. The method was immunoSEQ multiplex PCR; TCRdb's version includes in-frame clones alone and lacks a portion of them. The sample includes a few hundred thousand clones, over 75% of them seen just once. Sequences were obtained from peripheral blood. The receptor set was obtained from a human donor in a cohort sampled during active COVID-19. CDR3s include the opening cysteine and the closing phenylalanine or tryptophan. The D gene is left open where the match is weak. Rows give clone size only sometimes, using once, few, many, or a class for an expanded clone.

clone_size j_call v_call d_call cdr3_aa cdr3_nt
few TRBJ1-2 TRBV2 - CAGRTGGGLGYTF TGTGCCGGCCGCACGGGGGGCGGTTTAGGCTACACCTTC
once TRBJ2-3 TRBV4-3 TRBD1 CASSQRPYPGTGGNTDTQYF TGCGCCAGCAGCCAACGGCCCTATCCCGGGACAGGGGGTAACACAGATACGCAGTATTTT
- TRBJ2-2 TRBV5-1 TRBD1 CASSLDRQGTTGELFF TGCGCCAGCAGCTTGGATCGACAGGGAACCACCGGGGAGCTGTTTTTT
- TRBJ2-6 TRBV28 TRBD1 CASRRLTGGDGANVLTF TGTGCCAGCCGACGGCTTACAGGGGGCGATGGGGCCAACGTCCTGACTTTC
- TRBJ2-1 TRBV5-1 - CASSLSNGVIEQFF TGCGCCAGCAGCTTGTCGAACGGGGTAATTGAGCAGTTCTTC
- TRBJ1-2 TRBV6-5 - CASSSTTNYGYTF TGTGCCAGCAGTTCCACAACTAACTATGGCTACACCTTC
- TRBJ1-5 TRBV6-5 - CASSYLRNQPQHF TGTGCCAGCAGTTATTTGAGAAATCAGCCCCAGCATTTT
- TRBJ2-7 TRBV30 TRBD1 CAWSGQGAYEQYF TGTGCCTGGAGTGGACAGGGGGCTTACGAGCAGTACTTC
- TRBJ1-1 TRBV4-3 TRBD1 CASSQAQGEGSEAFF TGCGCCAGCAGCCAAGCACAGGGGGAAGGGAGCGAAGCTTTCTTT
many TRBJ2-3 TRBV6-6 TRBD1 CASSYGTEVTDTQYF TGTGCCAGCAGTTACGGGACAGAAGTCACAGATACGCAGTATTTT